This entry describes one TCR beta chain. CDR1 and CDR2 (germline): MNHNS, SASEGT. The CDR3 is 15 amino acids. V lost 5 bases and J lost 2; bases outside the gene matches: 3. This record comes from a study of long-term antiretroviral therapy in people with HIV. They ran version v3.0 of the immunoSEQ assay at survey level. Only in-frame clones appear in the TCRdb table, and some are missing; sequencing was by immunoSEQ multiplex PCR. This table has 30,000 or so clones, 95% to 98% appearing once. Specimen: unsorted PBMCs, collected 7.6 years after starting antiretroviral therapy. This chain links TRBV6-1 with TRBJ2-1; 10 bases are shared with TRBD2. This TCR was recovered from a man in his thirties or forties with HIV. The CDR3, as DNA: TGTGCCAGCAGTATACTAGCGGGGACCTACAATGAGCAGTTCTTC. Encoded protein: CASSILAGTYNEQFF.